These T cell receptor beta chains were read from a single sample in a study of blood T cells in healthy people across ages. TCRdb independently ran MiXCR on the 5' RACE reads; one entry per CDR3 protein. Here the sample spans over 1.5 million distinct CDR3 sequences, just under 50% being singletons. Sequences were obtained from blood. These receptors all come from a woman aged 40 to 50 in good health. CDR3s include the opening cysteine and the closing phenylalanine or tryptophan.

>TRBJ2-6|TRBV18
CASSPSGRGWANVLTF
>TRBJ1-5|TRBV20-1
CSAARFSSNQPQHF
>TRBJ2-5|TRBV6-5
CASSYYGPSGGKKTQYF
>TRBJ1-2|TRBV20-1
CRAKGYYGYTF
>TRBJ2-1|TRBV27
CASSRPRGGYNEQFF
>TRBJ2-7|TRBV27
CASSPGAVFNEQYF
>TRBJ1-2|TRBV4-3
CASSQGGHGYTF
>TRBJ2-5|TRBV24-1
CATSDRTGEETQYF
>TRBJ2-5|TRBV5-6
CASSLDVGVGGLETQYF
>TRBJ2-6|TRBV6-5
CASHVSGANVLTF
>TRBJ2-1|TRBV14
CVSTGGAGSYEQFF
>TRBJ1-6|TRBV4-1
CASSQDPHNSPLHF
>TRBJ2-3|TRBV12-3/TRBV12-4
CASSPGRGRTDTRYF
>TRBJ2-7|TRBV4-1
CASSQVLAGTYNEQYF
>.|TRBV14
CASSQPGHRYEQYF
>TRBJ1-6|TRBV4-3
CASSQEGPGWDSPLHF
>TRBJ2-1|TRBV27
CASSSPRDRADEQFF
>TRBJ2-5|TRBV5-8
CASSPGGGVPYQETQYF
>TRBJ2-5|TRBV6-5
CASRPWTSGAQETQYF
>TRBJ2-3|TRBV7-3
CASSSNPQPALDTQYF
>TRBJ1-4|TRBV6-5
CASSLNPGPNEKLFF
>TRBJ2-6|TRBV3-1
CASSQVGRTGANVLTF
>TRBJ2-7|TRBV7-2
CASSPGTGAQYF
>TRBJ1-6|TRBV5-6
CASSLDTESSYNSPLHF
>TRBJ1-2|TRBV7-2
CASSFRYGGYTF
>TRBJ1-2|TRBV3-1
CASSQTWSGYTF
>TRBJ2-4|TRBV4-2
CASSQDGDRILAKNIQYF
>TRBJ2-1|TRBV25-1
CASSDRFLINEQFF
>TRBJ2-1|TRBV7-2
CATADYNEQFF
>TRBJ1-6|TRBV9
CASSPRDGLSYNSPLHF
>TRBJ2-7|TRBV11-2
CASSSDRIEQYF
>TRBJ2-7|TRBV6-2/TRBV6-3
CASRISYEQYF
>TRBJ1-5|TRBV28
CASSLYTRLSNQPQHF
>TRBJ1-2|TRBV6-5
CASSYSEGANYGYTF
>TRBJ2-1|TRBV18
CASSHDGAGSSYNEQFF
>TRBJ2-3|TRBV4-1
CASSQVFSGTSASTDTQYF
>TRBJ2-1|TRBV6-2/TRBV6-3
CASKGRGPAYNEQFF
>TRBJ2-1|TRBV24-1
CATRPKGVGDNEQFF
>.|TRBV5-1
CASSSEWVGDEQYF
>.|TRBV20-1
CSATLVYEQYF
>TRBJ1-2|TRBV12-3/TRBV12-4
CASTRDSHYGYTF
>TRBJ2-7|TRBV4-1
CASSQGAIGMAVHEQYF
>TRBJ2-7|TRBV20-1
CSASGTGDSYEQYF
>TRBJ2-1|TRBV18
CASSLASGQGTNNEQFF